The 15 T cell receptor beta chains reported below all come from one sample, sequenced in a study of shared clonotypes between healthy human individuals. Profiled with immunoSEQ multiplex PCR; TCRdb holds only in-frame clones, not every one. Among approximately 480,000 clones listed, 60% to 80% were seen once. Sequencing input: PBMCs. These receptors were collected from a woman aged 40 to 49 in good health. Some clones in this sample may be carry-over from other donors' samples.

CDR3 protein: CASSLRGYLYEQYF. CDR3 bases: TGTGCCAGCAGTTTACGGGGTTACTTATACGAGCAGTACTTC. The chain couples TRBV27 to TRBJ2-7, with D tentatively TRBD2 (5 bases). The germline V and J ends were trimmed by 2 bases and 4 bases, with 12 bases remaining between them. The CDR3 spans 14 residues. CDR1 and CDR2 from the germline V gene are MNHEY and SMNVEV (reference sequence).

This chain joins TRBV23-1 and TRBJ2-7, with a possible D match to TRBD2 (6 bases). TRBV23-1 is identified as an open reading frame with a role that is uncertain. The CDR3 length is 16 residues. Trimming stripped 6 bases from V and 0 bases from J, with 18 bases between. The CDR3 sequence is CASSQDVGGSSYEQYF. DNA for the CDR3: TGCGCCAGCAGCCAAGATGTTGGGGGGAGCTCCTACGAGCAGTACTTC.

The chain carries TRBV2 and TRBJ1-5; 7 bases match TRBD1. Germline V CDR1 and CDR2: SNHLY, FYNNEI. J was trimmed by 3 bases and V by 5 bases; bases with no gene match: 7. This CDR3 contains 15 residues. CDR3 DNA: TGTGCCAGCAGTCGGACAGGAAAATTCAATCAGCCCCAGCATTTT. Its protein product is CASSRTGKFNQPQHF.

This clone was detected many times. The chain links TRBV4-1 to TRBJ2-3; tentatively, D is TRBD2 (6 bases). V was cut by 4 bases and J by 3 bases, with 20 bases left in between. CDR1 is MGHRA, CDR2 YSYEKL, per germline. The CDR3 totals 17 residues. The chain's CDR3 is CASSPQKVGTETDTQYF. CDR3 bases: TGCGCCAGCAGCCCCCAGAAGGTCGGGACTGAGACAGATACGCAGTATTTT.

The chain is built from TRBV19 and TRBJ2-5; 8 bases are shared with TRBD1. Trimming took 6 bases from V and 4 from J; bases not matched to a gene: 10. CDR1 is LNHDA, CDR2 SQIVND, per germline (reference sequence). The length of the CDR3 is 15 residues. CDR3 amino acids: CASSQTGVIGETQYF. The CDR3 nucleotides read TGTGCCAGTAGCCAGACAGGGGTTATTGGAGAGACCCAGTACTTC.

The V gene is TRBV18, the J gene TRBJ2-5; 8 positions agree with TRBD1. The CDR3 contains 14 residues. Losses at the gene ends were 3 bases for V and 4 bases for J; bases not matched to a gene: 4. The germline CDR1 and CDR2 sequences are KGHSH and LQKENI. The CDR3 protein is CASSPPDRGETQYF. The CDR3 DNA sequence: TGTGCCAGCTCACCTCCAGACAGGGGAGAGACCCAGTACTTC.

The V and J genes are TRBV7-2 and TRBJ2-3; tentatively, D is TRBD1 (6 bases). Trimming cost V 1 base and J 1 base, with 12 bases left between them. CDR3 length: 16 amino acids. CDR1 is SGHTA and CDR2 is FQGNSA in the germline V gene. CDR3: CASSLVQGYGTDTQYF. The DNA of the CDR3 is TGTGCCAGCAGCTTAGTACAGGGCTACGGCACAGATACGCAGTATTTT.

The chain is built from TRBV29-1 and TRBJ2-5; possibly TRBD2 for D (6 bases). From germline, CDR1 is SQVTM and CDR2 ANQGSEA. V shed 3 bases and J shed 5 bases, with 16 bases lying between them. CDR3 length equals 14 residues. The CDR3 is CSVDRAGTGETQYF. CDR3 DNA sequence: TGCAGCGTTGATAGGGCGGGGACGGGGGAGACCCAGTACTTC.

This chain joins TRBV7-3 and TRBJ2-7; D might be TRBD2 (6 bases). The CDR3 totals 13 residues. Looked up from germline, CDR1 is SGHTA and CDR2 is FQGTGA. Trimming removed 4 bases at V and 7 bases at J, with 14 bases between. The DNA of the CDR3 is TGTGCCAGCAGCTCAACGGGAGCTAGTGAGCAGTACTTC. This gives the protein CASSSTGASEQYF. Based on the CDR3 plus reference TRBV7-3 and TRBJ2-7, the full variable domain is GAGVSQTPSNKVTEKGKYVELRCDPISGHTALYWYRQSLGQGPEFLIYFQGTGAADDSGLPNDRFFAVRPEGSVSTLKIQRTERGDSAVYLCASSSTGASEQYFGPGTRLTVT.

The rearrangement links TRBV5-1 to TRBJ2-1; unclear D gene. Germline loops: CDR1 SGHRS, CDR2 YFSETQ. This CDR3 has 16 amino acids. Trimming shortened V by 4 bases and J by 0 bases, and 14 bases separated the two germline ends. CDR3 region: CASSDLSSGSYNEQFF. The CDR3, as DNA: TGCGCCAGCAGCGACCTCTCTTCTGGCTCCTACAATGAGCAGTTCTTC.

As regards this clone: Distinct nucleotide sequences in the sample also encode this CDR3. This rearrangement joins TRBV11-2 to TRBJ1-1; 7 bases map to TRBD1. CDR1 and CDR2 (germline): SGHAT, FQNNGV. V lost 1 base and J lost 5; bases outside the gene matches: 1. CDR3 length: 13 residues. The DNA for the CDR3 is TGTGCCAGCAGCTTAGCCAGGGGGACTGAAGCTTTCTTT. Protein: CASSLARGTEAFF. Supplemented by reference TRBV11-2 and TRBJ1-1, the full variable domain reads EAGVAQSPRYKIIEKRQSVAFWCNPISGHATLYWYQQILGQGPKLLIQFQNNGVVDDSQLPKDRFSAERLKGVDSTLKIQPAKLEDSAVYLCASSLARGTEAFFGQGTRLTVV.

This clone came up a few times. The sample has other DNA sequences that encode this CDR3 too. This chain links TRBV5-1 with TRBJ2-3; a weak D match, TRBD2 (6 bases). This CDR3 region has 14 residues. CDR1 is SGHRS and CDR2 is YFSETQ in the germline V gene. Trimming stripped 2 bases from V and 1 base from J, with 8 bases between. CDR3 nucleotide sequence: TGCGCCAGCAGCTTTGCGGGACGCACAGATACGCAGTATTTT. Translated, it gives CASSFAGRTDTQYF. The full variable domain, completed using reference TRBV5-1 and TRBJ2-3, is KAGVTQTPRYLIKTRGQQVTLSCSPISGHRSVSWYQQTPGQGLQFLFEYFSETQRNKGNFPGRFSGRQFSNSRSEMNVSTLELGDSALYLCASSFAGRTDTQYFGPGTRLTVL.

This clone was recorded once. At the DNA level, this CDR3 is encoded by other sequences in the same sample as well. The chain has TRBV5-1 and TRBJ2-5, with a possible D match to TRBD1 (6 bases). Per germline, CDR1 SGHRS and CDR2 YFSETQ. The CDR3 has 13 amino acids. V was pared by 2 bases and J by 5 bases, with 10 bases between. The CDR3 spells CASSLQGGETQYF. CDR3 nucleotide sequence: TGCGCCAGCAGCTTACAGGGTGGGGAGACCCAGTACTTC. The variable domain in full, with the rest retrieved from reference TRBV5-1 and TRBJ2-5, is KAGVTQTPRYLIKTRGQQVTLSCSPISGHRSVSWYQQTPGQGLQFLFEYFSETQRNKGNFPGRFSGRQFSNSRSEMNVSTLELGDSALYLCASSLQGGETQYFGPGTRLLVL.

The V and J genes are TRBV7-6 and TRBJ2-1, with 7 bases identical to TRBD2. CDR1 and CDR2 from the germline V gene are SGHVS and FNYEAQ. The trim removed 0 bases at V and 7 bases at J, leaving 6 bases unmatched. CDR3 length: 15 residues. CDR3 amino acids: CASSLAGGPNNEQFF. The DNA of the CDR3 is TGTGCCAGCAGCTTAGCGGGAGGGCCGAATAATGAGCAGTTCTTC.

V gene TRBV21-1 combines with J gene TRBJ2-1; the DNA was not used to check the table's D call, TRBD2. TRBV21-1 is classified as a pseudogene. The CDR3 runs to 17 residues. This CDR3 reads CASSKSHRGRTANEQFF. CDR3 DNA: TGTGCCAGCAGCAAATCTCACCGCGGGAGAACGGCTAATGAGCAGTTCTTC.